These 16 T cell receptor beta chains share one sample of origin, sequenced in a study of cytomegalovirus exposure and HLA in healthy donors. Vbeta (60) and Jbeta (13) primers were used in the PCR. Only in-frame clones appear in the TCRdb table, and some are missing; sequencing was by immunoSEQ multiplex PCR. The sample has 55,000 to 80,000 clones; less than 90% are singletons. The sequenced material came from PBMCs. Receptors were obtained from a female donor in good health and CMV-seronegative.

The rearrangement joins TRBV7-2 to TRBJ1-1; tentatively, D is TRBD1 (6 bases). The germline V gene has CDR1 SGHTA and CDR2 FQGNSA. V lost 2 bases to trimming and J lost 5 bases, with 12 bases between them. This CDR3 has 14 amino acids. The CDR3: CASSLNRVATEAFF. CDR3 sequence (DNA): TGTGCCAGCAGCTTAAACAGGGTGGCGACTGAAGCTTTCTTT. Full variable domain (remainder filled in from reference TRBV7-2 and TRBJ1-1): GAGVSQSPSNKVTEKGKDVELRCDPISGHTALYWYRQSLGQGLEFLIYFQGNSAPDKSGLPSDRFSAERTGGSVSTLTIQRTQQEDSAVYLCASSLNRVATEAFFGQGTRLTVV.

This clone was seen only a few times. The chain combines TRBV30 with TRBJ2-7; 8 bases align to TRBD1. With 0 bases clipped from V and 1 base from J, the junction kept 2 bases outside the gene matches. The germline V gene encodes CDR1 GTSNPN and CDR2 SVGIG (reference sequence). There are 14 residues in the CDR3. CDR3 amino acids: CAWSVRTGSYEQYF. The CDR3 coding sequence is TGTGCCTGGAGTGTAAGGACAGGGTCCTACGAGCAGTACTTC.

The rearrangement links TRBV6-5 to TRBJ1-6; possible D gene TRBD1, 6 bases. The CDR3 runs 15 residues. V lost 2 bases and J 8 bases, leaving 13 bases between the germline ends. CDR1 MNHEY and CDR2 SVGAGI come from the germline V gene. The CDR3 nucleotides are TGTGCCAGCAGTTACGGCGGGGGCGGGGATTCACCCCTCCACTTT. It specifies CASSYGGGGDSPLHF.

This clone was found once. The chain has TRBV6-5 and TRBJ2-7; weak D call: TRBD1 (5 bases). The germline CDR1 and CDR2 sequences are MNHEY and SVGAGI. The CDR3 loop spans 15 amino acids. V was pared by 2 bases and J by 4 bases, with 15 bases between. The CDR3 sequence is CASSYLDAAGYEQYF. CDR3 DNA: TGTGCCAGCAGTTACCTGGACGCGGCAGGGTACGAGCAGTACTTC.

There are a few counts of this clone. The chain is built from TRBV19 and TRBJ2-1; 8 bases are a match to TRBD2. With 7 bases clipped from V and 6 bases from J, the junction kept 11 bases outside the gene matches. This CDR3 comprises 15 residues. Germline V gene lookup returns CDR1 LNHDA and CDR2 SQIVND (reference sequence). In nucleotides, the CDR3 is TGTGCCAGTACCATCCCCACCGGGGGGGCCAATGAGCAGTTCTTC. Protein sequence: CASTIPTGGANEQFF.

This clone was seen a handful of times. The genes are TRBV5-1 and TRBJ1-1; possible D gene TRBD1, 6 bases. V was shortened by 1 base and J by 6 bases, with 13 bases between the two germline ends. The CDR3 contains 14 residues. Germline CDR1 reads SGHRS; CDR2 reads YFSETQ. CDR3 in amino acids: CASSLSPTGPEAFF. As DNA, the CDR3 is TGCGCCAGCAGCTTGTCCCCAACAGGGCCTGAAGCTTTCTTT.

The chain has TRBV2 and TRBJ2-1; tentatively, D is TRBD2 (5 bases). Germline V lookup: CDR1 SNHLY, CDR2 FYNNEI. Trimming removed 7 bases at V and 0 bases at J, with 10 bases between. CDR3 length: 14 amino acids. The CDR3 DNA is TGTGCCAGCACGGCGGACTTCTCCTACAATGAGCAGTTCTTC. Its translation is CASTADFSYNEQFF.

CDR3 sequence reads: CASSRPPRNRGNTEAFF. The CDR3 nucleotides read TGTGCCAGTAGTAGGCCTCCGAGGAACAGGGGGAACACTGAAGCTTTCTTT. The chain couples TRBV19 to TRBJ1-1; 7 nucleotides match TRBD1. There are 17 residues in the CDR3. CDR1 and CDR2 (germline): LNHDA, SQIVND (reference sequence). The V and J ends lost 4 bases and 1 base, in that order; junction bases with no gene match: 12.

The chain joins TRBV15 to TRBJ2-3; 9 bases are shared with TRBD2. The J segment lost 6 bases and the V segment lost 0 bases, leaving 7 bases of the junction unmatched. The CDR3 consists of 16 residues. Germline assignment: CDR1 LNHNV and CDR2 YYDKDF (reference sequence). This chain's CDR3 is CATSRDGRGRVDTQYF. DNA for the CDR3: TGTGCCACCAGCAGAGATGGTCGCGGGAGGGTGGATACGCAGTATTTT.

J is TRBJ2-1 and V is TRBV19; D is unresolved. Germline CDR1 and CDR2: LNHDA and SQIVND (reference sequence). This CDR3 has 12 residues. V was pared by 5 bases and J by 2 bases, with 4 bases between. The CDR3 protein is CASSLAYNEQFF. CDR3 nucleotides: TGTGCCAGTAGTCTTGCCTACAATGAGCAGTTCTTC.

This clone was found a few times. The chain uses TRBV30 and TRBJ2-5; weak D call: TRBD1 (5 bases). The germline CDR1 and CDR2 sequences are GTSNPN and SVGIG (reference sequence). The V end was cut by 0 bases, the J end by 4 bases, with 9 bases between. The CDR3 loop spans 13 amino acids. The CDR3 protein is CAWSVQVSETQYF. CDR3 DNA sequence: TGTGCCTGGAGTGTACAGGTTTCAGAGACCCAGTACTTC. The entire variable domain, with the rest obtained from reference TRBV30 and TRBJ2-5, is as follows: SQTIHQWPATLVQPVGSPLSLECTVEGTSNPNLYWYRQAAGRGLQLLFYSVGIGQISSEVPQNLSASRPQDRQFILSSKKLLLSDSGFYLCAWSVQVSETQYFGPGTRLLVL.

The V and J genes are TRBV4-3 and TRBJ2-1; the match to TRBD2 covers 9 bases. The V gene end was trimmed by 0 bases and the J gene end by 7 bases; junction bases not matched to a gene: 7. This CDR3 region has 16 residues. The V gene's germline CDR1 is LGHNA and CDR2 YSLEER. DNA of the CDR3: TGCGCCAGCAGCCAAGATTGGGGACTAGCACCTAATGAGCAGTTCTTC. It specifies CASSQDWGLAPNEQFF.

This chain links TRBV7-9 with TRBJ2-1; TRBD2 matches at 13 bases. CDR1 is SEHNR, CDR2 FQNEAQ, per germline (reference sequence). This CDR3 has 15 amino acids. Trimming took 6 bases from V and 8 from J; bases not matched to a gene: 7. CDR3 nucleotide sequence: TGTGCCAGCAGTACCGGACTAGCGGGAGTTCATGAGCAGTTCTTC. This translates into CASSTGLAGVHEQFF.

The chain employs TRBV19 and TRBJ1-2; D may be TRBD1 (6 bases). In germline, CDR1 is LNHDA, CDR2 SQIVND (reference sequence). V was clipped by 11 bases and J by 4 bases, with 17 bases between them. CDR3 length: 13 amino acids. The CDR3 DNA follows: TGTGCCTGCTCCTTGACAGGACTCTATGGCTACACCTTC. Translation gives CACSLTGLYGYTF.

V and J are TRBV30 and TRBJ1-1, with a tentative D call TRBD1 (6 bases). The CDR3 totals 13 residues. The germline V gene has CDR1 GTSNPN and CDR2 SVGIG (reference sequence). CDR3 loop: CAGTRGRNTEAFF. CDR3 sequence (DNA): TGTGCAGGAACCAGGGGAAGGAACACTGAAGCTTTCTTT.

The J gene is TRBJ1-4, the V gene TRBV4-3; 10 positions agree with TRBD1. The CDR3 length is 16 residues. Germline CDR1 LGHNA, CDR2 YSLEER. V dropped 0 bases and J dropped 7; count of bases not matched to a gene: 5. CDR3 in DNA: TGCGCCAGCAGCCAAGATAGGGGACAGGGGCGTGAAAAACTGTTTTTT. It specifies CASSQDRGQGREKLFF.